This T cell receptor (beta chain) was recorded in a study of T cells after yellow fever vaccination. Study-level results: The study found a weaker secondary response that peaked faster, day 5 versus 15. Some clonotypes were seen in both the CD4 and the CD8 compartments. These made up a small share and likely arose from convergent recombination. Clones from primary vaccination mostly reappeared after the booster (approximately 96% CD4, under 90% CD8).

Only a few counts were recorded for this clonotype. Its specificity is not known. The CDR3 consists of 15 residues. The germline V and J ends were trimmed by 3 bases and 2 bases, with 12 bases remaining between them. Germline CDR1 is MGHDK and CDR2 is SYGVNS. Conversion of TCR transcripts into cDNA relied on 5'RACE template switching, which added a universal primer site and UMIs. TCRdb re-analysed the 5' RACE reads in MiXCR, keeping a single row per CDR3 protein. The sample contains about 350,000 distinct CDR3 sequences, around 13% of which appear only once. The V call is TRBV25-1, the J call TRBJ2-3, with a possible D match to TRBD2 (6 bases). Specimen: CD4+ T cells sorted from PBMCs, collected 15 days after the yellow fever booster vaccination. The clonotype originates from a man younger than 35 who received the YFV17D yellow fever vaccine. CDR3 residues: CASSEGGSVTDTQYF. CDR3 DNA: TGTGCCAGCAGTGAGGGGGGATCAGTCACAGATACGCAGTATTTT. Filled out from reference TRBV25-1 and TRBJ2-3, the complete variable domain reads EADIYQTPRYLVIGTGKKITLECSQTMGHDKMYWYQQDPGMELHLIHYSYGVNSTEKGDLSSESTVSRIRTEHFPLTLESARPSHTSQYLCASSEGGSVTDTQYFGPGTRLTVL.